Following are 27 T cell receptor beta chains from one sample sequenced in a study of blood T cell repertoires in COVID-19. The method was immunoSEQ multiplex PCR; TCRdb's version includes in-frame clones alone and lacks a portion of them. The profile shows tens of thousands of clones, approximately 86% of them singletons. The source material was peripheral blood. These receptors all stem from a man aged 45-60 years with acute or convalescent COVID-19.

This chain uses TRBV6-5 with TRBJ1-3; a possible D gene is TRBD1 (5 bases). In germline, CDR1 is MNHEY, CDR2 SVGAGI. The ends were cut back, 0 bases at V and 2 bases at J, with 5 bases in the middle. The CDR3 has 14 residues. CDR3 sequence: CASSYSGAGNTIYF. The CDR3 region has the DNA TGTGCCAGCAGTTACTCAGGGGCTGGAAACACCATATATTTT.

The chain has TRBV7-9 and TRBJ2-2; 10 bases are a match to TRBD2. V gave up 2 bases and J gave up 1 base; unmatched junction bases: 1. The length of the CDR3 is 16 residues. Germline V gene lookup returns CDR1 SEHNR and CDR2 FQNEAQ (reference sequence). The CDR3 DNA is TGTGCCAGCAGCTTAAGACTAGCGGGGAACACCGGGGAGCTGTTTTTT. It is translated as CASSLRLAGNTGELFF.

V usage is TRBV10-3 and J usage is TRBJ1-5; 9 bases line up with TRBD1. Trimming took 2 bases from V and 6 from J; bases not matched to a gene: 5. This CDR3 is 15 amino acids long. Germline CDR1 and CDR2: ENHRY and SYGVKD. The CDR3: CAISEEQGASQPQHF. CDR3 sequence (DNA): TGTGCCATCAGTGAGGAACAGGGGGCGTCTCAGCCCCAGCATTTT.

The rearrangement joins TRBV4-2 to TRBJ2-3; possibly TRBD1 for D (6 bases). Between the trimmed V and J ends, which lost 6 bases and 2 bases, there was a span of 9 bases. Germline V CDR1 and CDR2: LGHNA, YNFKEQ. The CDR3 has 13 amino acids. The CDR3 DNA sequence: TGTGCCAGCAGTCAGGGGCCCACAGATACGCAGTATTTT. This gives the protein CASSQGPTDTQYF.

This clone is a singleton in its sample. The rearrangement joins TRBV9 to TRBJ1-4; weak D call: TRBD1 (6 bases). Trimming removed 3 bases at V and 1 base at J, with 16 bases between. Germline lookup yields CDR1 SGDLS and CDR2 YYNGEE. This CDR3 is built from 17 residues. CDR3 loop: CASSGGPGGGTNEKLFF. The CDR3 coding sequence is TGTGCCAGCAGCGGAGGGCCGGGAGGGGGAACTAATGAAAAACTGTTTTTT.

This clone has just one count. The chain joins TRBV12-3 or TRBV12-4 to TRBJ1-2; 9 bases line up with TRBD1. The V and J ends lost 6 bases and 8 bases, in that order; junction bases with no gene match: 7. The CDR3 spans 13 residues. CDR3: CASRRIDRGGYTF. CDR3 nucleotides: TGTGCCAGCAGACGCATCGACAGGGGGGGCTACACCTTC.

In this sample, this clone turned up a few times. V usage is TRBV6-5 and J usage is TRBJ1-2, with 10 positions matching TRBD1. V shed 0 bases, J shed 8 bases, and the junction held 6 bases outside the gene matches. The CDR3 consists of 15 residues. CDR1 MNHEY and CDR2 SVGAGI come from the germline V gene. The CDR3 loop is CASSYSWDRGQGYTF. Here the CDR3 DNA reads TGTGCCAGCAGTTACTCGTGGGACAGGGGCCAAGGCTACACCTTC.

V and J are TRBV5-1 and TRBJ1-1; 7 positions agree with TRBD1. The CDR3 is 13 residues long. The germline CDR1 and CDR2 sequences are SGHRS and YFSETQ. The V gene end was trimmed by 0 bases and the J gene end by 8 bases; junction bases not matched to a gene: 4. DNA for the CDR3: TGCGCCAGCAGCTTGGCCGTGACAGGGGAAGCTTTCTTT. Its translation: CASSLAVTGEAFF.

This clone was seen just once. The chain uses TRBV27 and TRBJ2-2, with 10 bases lining up with TRBD2. After removal of 5 bases from V and 7 bases from J, the junction contained 13 bases not matched to a gene. CDR3 size: 17 residues. Germline assignment: CDR1 MNHEY and CDR2 SMNVEV (reference sequence). CDR3 DNA sequence: TGTGCCAGCAGTGCGGGACTAGCGAGTATTTACTTCGGGGAGCTGTTTTTT. Its protein product is CASSAGLASIYFGELFF.

The chain combines TRBV11-3 with TRBJ1-4, with 7 bases matching TRBD1. CDR3 length: 13 residues. With 8 bases clipped from V and 3 bases from J, the junction kept 3 bases outside the gene matches. Germline lookup yields CDR1 SGHNT and CDR2 YENEEA. The CDR3 nucleotides are TGTGCCAGCCAGGACAGGTCTAATGAAAAACTGTTTTTT. Its protein is CASQDRSNEKLFF. The variable domain in full, with the rest retrieved from reference TRBV11-3 and TRBJ1-4, is EAGVVQSPRYKIIEKKQPVAFWCNPISGHNTLYWYLQNLGQGPELLIRYENEEAVDDSQLPKDRFSAERLKGVDSTLKIQPAELGDSAVYLCASQDRSNEKLFFGSGTQLSVL.

This clone was seen a single time. The DNA for the CDR3 is TGTGCCAGTAGTATCCCCGGGACTTCTAGCACAGATACGCAGTATTTT. Translating gives CASSIPGTSSTDTQYF. This chain links TRBV19 with TRBJ2-3, with D perhaps TRBD2 (6 bases). Trimming cost V 3 bases and J 0 bases, with 13 bases left between them. Germline V gene data show CDR1 as LNHDA and CDR2 as SQIVND (reference sequence). The length of the CDR3 is 16 residues. Combining the CDR3 with reference TRBV19 and TRBJ2-3 gives the whole variable domain DGGITQSPKYLFRKEGQNVTLSCEQNLNHDAMYWYRQDPGQGLRLIYYSQIVNDFQKGDIAEGYSVSREKKESFPLTVTSAQKNPTAFYLCASSIPGTSSTDTQYFGPGTRLTVL.

V gene TRBV5-1 combines with J gene TRBJ1-1; D is unresolved. The CDR3 extends over 11 amino acids. Germline assignment: CDR1 SGHRS and CDR2 YFSETQ. Trimming removed 4 bases from V and 3 bases from J, with 4 bases in between. CDR3 bases: TGCGCCAGCAGCAGCGACACTGAAGCTTTCTTT. As protein: CASSSDTEAFF.

The chain links TRBV5-3 to TRBJ2-2, with a tentative D call TRBD1 (5 bases). TRBV5-3 is an ORF, with its function uncertain. CDR3 length: 11 residues. The V gene lost 3 bases and the J gene lost 9 bases, with 6 bases spanning the gap. DNA for the CDR3: TGTGCCAGAAGCTGGGGCCGGGAGCTGTTTTTT. Amino acids: CARSWGRELFF.

J is TRBJ1-2 and V is TRBV24-1, with 7 bases fitting TRBD1. Germline CDR1 and CDR2: KGHDR and SFDVKD. CDR3 length: 15 amino acids. J lost 4 bases, V lost 4 bases, and 8 bases had no gene match. CDR3 protein: CATSEPKQGSYGYTF. The CDR3 DNA sequence: TGTGCCACCAGTGAACCGAAACAGGGGAGCTATGGCTACACCTTC.

The CDR3 protein is CASTPTAVQKETQYF. CDR3 in DNA: TGTGCCAGTACCCCAACAGCAGTTCAGAAAGAGACCCAGTACTTC. V is TRBV19 and J is TRBJ2-5; D not resolved. Germline-derived CDR1 and CDR2 are LNHDA and SQIVND (reference sequence). CDR3 length: 15 residues. V was trimmed by 7 bases and J by 3 bases, leaving 18 bases between them. The full variable domain, rest sourced from reference TRBV19 and TRBJ2-5, is DGGITQSPKYLFRKEGQNVTLSCEQNLNHDAMYWYRQDPGQGLRLIYYSQIVNDFQKGDIAEGYSVSREKKESFPLTVTSAQKNPTAFYLCASTPTAVQKETQYFGPGTRLLVL.

The chain combines TRBV3-1 (or the pseudogene TRBV3-2) with TRBJ2-3, with TRBD2 identical over 11 bases. The ends lost 2 bases at V and 4 bases at J; junction bases unmatched: 5. CDR1 is LGHDT and CDR2 is YNNKEL in the germline V gene (reference sequence). This CDR3 spans 16 amino acids. The CDR3 region has the DNA TGTGCCAGCAGCCAAATAGCGGGAGGGCCCGCAGATACGCAGTATTTT. It translates to CASSQIAGGPADTQYF.

This chain uses TRBV5-6 with TRBJ2-7, with 8 positions matching TRBD1. The CDR3 totals 12 residues. Germline CDR1 and CDR2: SGHDT and YYEEEE. The trim removed 8 bases at V and 4 bases at J, leaving 5 bases unmatched. The CDR3 spells CARYTGGYEQYF. CDR3 nucleotides: TGTGCCAGATACACAGGGGGTTACGAGCAGTACTTC.

This chain joins TRBV6-5 and TRBJ1-2, with 9 bases that match TRBD1. The CDR3 sequence is 13 residues long. The junction had 8 bases not matched to a gene; V was cut back by 8 bases and J by 7 bases. CDR1 and CDR2 (germline): MNHEY, SVGAGI. The CDR3 sequence: CASALQGARGYTF. As DNA, the CDR3 is TGTGCCAGCGCCCTACAGGGGGCGCGTGGCTACACCTTC.

The chain has TRBV11-2 and TRBJ1-1; no reliable D call. CDR3 size: 14 residues. Germline CDR1 SGHAT, CDR2 FQNNGV. V shed 2 bases and J shed 0 bases, with 7 bases lying between them. CDR3 nucleotides: TGTGCCAGCAGCTTACAGATCCTGAACACTGAAGCTTTCTTT. Translation: CASSLQILNTEAFF.

V is TRBV6-5 and J is TRBJ1-2; 8 positions agree with TRBD1. Trimming cost V 7 bases and J 0 bases; bases outside gene matches: 7. The germline V gene has CDR1 MNHEY and CDR2 SVGAGI. This CDR3 contains 15 residues. Here the CDR3 reads CASILTGATNYGYTF. The CDR3 nucleotides read TGTGCCAGCATTCTGACAGGGGCGACTAACTATGGCTACACCTTC.

J is TRBJ1-2 and V is TRBV2; TRBD1 aligns across 7 bases. The V gene end was trimmed by 9 bases and the J gene end by 4 bases; junction bases not matched to a gene: 5. Germline loops: CDR1 SNHLY, CDR2 FYNNEI. This CDR3 has 12 amino acids. The CDR3 here is CARRQGGYGYTF. The CDR3 DNA follows: TGTGCCAGAAGACAGGGCGGCTATGGCTACACCTTC.

Details on this clone: The sample has other DNA sequences that encode this CDR3 too. The chain recombines TRBV28 with TRBJ2-7, with a tentative D call TRBD2 (6 bases). Germline values: CDR1 MDHEN, CDR2 SYDVKM. The CDR3 contains 14 residues. With 5 bases removed from V and 2 bases from J, the gap between germline ends came to 13 bases. CDR3 sequence (DNA): TGTGCCAGCAGTACCGGACGGGAGACCTACGAGCAGTACTTC. As protein: CASSTGRETYEQYF. The full variable domain, in which reference TRBV28 and TRBJ2-7 provide the parts outside the CDR3, is DVKVTQSSRYLVKRTGEKVFLECVQDMDHENMFWYRQDPGLGLRLIYFSYDVKMKEKGDIPEGYSVSREKKERFSLILESASTNQTSMYLCASSTGRETYEQYFGPGTRLTVT.

The V call is TRBV7-9, the J call TRBJ1-1; D remains unclear. CDR3 size: 13 residues. CDR1 and CDR2 (germline): SEHNR, FQNEAQ (reference sequence). V lost 2 bases and J 3 bases, leaving 7 bases between the germline ends. CDR3 amino acids: CASSLIGDTEAFF. The CDR3 bases are TGTGCCAGCAGCTTAATCGGTGACACTGAAGCTTTCTTT.

The V gene is TRBV7-9, the J gene TRBJ1-4, with D perhaps matching TRBD1 (6 bases). From germline, CDR1 is SEHNR and CDR2 FQNEAQ (reference sequence). Trimming took 5 bases from V and 8 from J, leaving 21 bases between them. This CDR3 comprises 16 residues. The chain's CDR3 is CASSIFAQGGNEKLFF. In DNA, the CDR3 is TGTGCCAGCAGCATCTTCGCACAAGGGGGAAACGAAAAACTGTTTTTT. Full variable domain (missing parts from reference TRBV7-9 and TRBJ1-4): DTGVSQNPRHKITKRGQNVTFRCDPISEHNRLYWYRQTLGQGPEFLTYFQNEAQLEKSRLLSDRFSAERPKGSFSTLEIQRTEQGDSAMYLCASSIFAQGGNEKLFFGSGTQLSVL.

The genes are TRBV28 and TRBJ2-1, with 9 bases aligning to TRBD2. Germline V gene sequence: CDR1 MDHEN, CDR2 SYDVKM. V shed 2 bases and J 7 bases; nucleotides not matched to a gene: 18. This CDR3 region has 19 residues. CDR3 coding DNA: TGTGCCAGCAGTTTAGGCGGGAGGGCCTCTAGGCCTCGGCTTAATGAGCAGTTCTTC. Amino acids: CASSLGGRASRPRLNEQFF.

The V and J genes are TRBV12-3 or TRBV12-4 and TRBJ2-1, with D unresolved. Trimming removed 6 bases from V and 12 bases from J, with 15 bases in between. The CDR3 contains 12 residues. The CDR3 reads CASSLSRSGQFF. In nucleotides, the CDR3 is TGTGCCAGCAGCCTAAGTAGGTCGGGGCAGTTCTTC.

In this sample, this clone is medium-sized. The CDR3 nucleotides read TGTGCCAGCAGCCAAAGGCGTGGGACAGGGGAATACGAGCAGTACTTC. This encodes CASSQRRGTGEYEQYF. The chain has TRBV5-8 and TRBJ2-7; 10 bases align to TRBD1. Looked up from germline, CDR1 is SGHTS and CDR2 is YDEGEE. V dropped 4 bases and J dropped 4; count of bases not matched to a gene: 11. There are 16 residues in the CDR3. Looking up the rest from reference TRBV5-8 and TRBJ2-7 gives the full variable domain: EAGVTQSPTHLIKTRGQQATLRCSPISGHTSVYWYQQALGLGLQFLLWYDEGEERNRGNFPPRFSGRQFPNYSSELNVNALELEDSALYLCASSQRRGTGEYEQYFGPGTRLTVT.